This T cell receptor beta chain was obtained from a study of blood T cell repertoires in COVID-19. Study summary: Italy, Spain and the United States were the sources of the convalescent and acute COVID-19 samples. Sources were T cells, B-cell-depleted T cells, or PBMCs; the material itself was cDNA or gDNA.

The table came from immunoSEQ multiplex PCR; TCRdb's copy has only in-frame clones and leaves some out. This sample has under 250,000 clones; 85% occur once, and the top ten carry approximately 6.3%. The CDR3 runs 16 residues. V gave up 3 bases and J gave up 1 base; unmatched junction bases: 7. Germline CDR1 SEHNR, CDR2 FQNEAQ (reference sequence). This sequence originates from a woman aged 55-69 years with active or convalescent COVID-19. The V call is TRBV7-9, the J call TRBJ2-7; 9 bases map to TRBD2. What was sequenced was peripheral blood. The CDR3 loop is CASSLDAGGRSYEQYF. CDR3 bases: TGTGCCAGCAGCTTGGACGCGGGAGGGCGATCCTACGAGCAGTACTTC.